The clone carrying this TCR beta chain was counted many times. The antigen is unknown. This entry is derived from a study of Graves' ophthalmopathy and Graves' hyperthyroidism. Study-level results: Also, most clonotypes expanded in the thyroid above 0.001 frequency appeared in blood.

Amplification of TCR beta CDR3 regions used RNA transcripts. Second-round multiplex PCR came after a first-round RT-PCR that employed HTBI primers. One entry per CDR3 protein, called by TCRdb with MiXCR from the multiplex PCR reads. The table lists around 340,000 distinct CDR3 sequences, roughly 17% of them singletons. This CDR3 is 13 amino acids long. Germline V gene sequence: CDR1 ENHRY, CDR2 SYGVKD. Trimming left V 6 bases short and J 5 bases short, with 13 bases between. Sequenced material: peripheral blood. V is TRBV10-3 and J is TRBJ2-5, with D hard to call. The sequence was obtained from an adult man with Graves' ophthalmopathy. The CDR3: CAISPSPSETQYF. The CDR3 bases are TGTGCCATCAGCCCCTCCCCTAGTGAGACCCAGTACTTC.